Presented here are 9 T cell receptor beta chains from one specimen sequenced in a study of tumour-infiltrating T cells in Burkitt lymphoma (dated by TCRdb to 2018 to 2021). Library creation used the immunoSEQ multiplex PCR assay. TCRdb's version of the immuneACCESS table is confined to in-frame rearrangements and falls short of the full clone set. An unresolved V gene accounts for under half of the shortfall where checked; the remainder is of unknown origin. The sample contains roughly 5,400 clones, approximately 9.9% of them found a single time. Clones ranked in the top ten supply over 2% of the sample. The sequenced material came from tumor tissue. These receptors came from a human donor with diffuse large B-cell lymphoma.

The chain carries TRBV18 and TRBJ1-5; TRBD1 might be the D (6 bases). The V end was cut by 4 bases, the J end by 0 bases, with 13 bases between. The germline V gene encodes CDR1 KGHSH and CDR2 LQKENI. CDR3 length: 16 residues. The CDR3 reads CASSQDRVNSNQPQHF. In DNA, the CDR3 is TGTGCCAGCTCACAGGACAGAGTTAATAGCAATCAGCCCCAGCATTTT.

This clone came up a few times. The chain is built from TRBV7-9 and TRBJ1-2, with 9 bases identical to TRBD1. J lost 5 bases, V lost 11 bases, and 15 bases had no gene match. The germline V gene encodes CDR1 SEHNR and CDR2 FQNEAQ (reference sequence). The CDR3 loop spans 15 amino acids. CDR3 amino acids: CAGSQGAGDWYGYTF. CDR3 sequence (DNA): TGTGCCGGCTCACAGGGGGCCGGGGATTGGTATGGCTACACCTTC.

This chain uses TRBV9 with TRBJ2-5; 7 bases fit TRBD2. This CDR3 spans 15 amino acids. Germline CDR1 and CDR2: SGDLS and YYNGEE. The V segment lost 0 bases and the J segment 2 bases; nucleotides outside the gene matches: 4. CDR3 sequence (DNA): TGTGCCAGCAGCGTAGCTTGGGGGGGACAAGAGACCCAGTACTTC. It yields the protein CASSVAWGGQETQYF.

This chain uses TRBV5-1 with TRBJ2-7; TRBD2 agrees at 8 bases. Germline V lookup: CDR1 SGHRS, CDR2 YFSETQ. Trimming removed 4 bases from V and 7 bases from J; junction bases left unmatched: 10. CDR3 length: 14 amino acids. CDR3 in DNA: TGCGCCAGCAGCCCCGGGGGGGCGACGAGGGAGCAGTACTTC. This encodes CASSPGGATREQYF.

This clone came up a few times. The rearrangement joins TRBV5-4 to TRBJ1-1, with a tentative D call TRBD1 (5 bases). With 3 bases removed from V and 4 bases from J, the gap between germline ends came to 16 bases. The CDR3 has 15 amino acids. Germline CDR1 is SGHNT and CDR2 is YYREEE (reference sequence). CDR3 protein: CASSSLGAPRTEAFF. The CDR3 bases are TGTGCCAGCAGCTCCCTAGGGGCCCCCCGCACTGAAGCTTTCTTT. Full variable domain (missing parts from reference TRBV5-4 and TRBJ1-1): ETGVTQSPTHLIKTRGQQVTLRCSSQSGHNTVSWYQQALGQGPQFIFQYYREEENGRGNFPPRFSGLQFPNYSSELNVNALELDDSALYLCASSSLGAPRTEAFFGQGTRLTVV.

This clone was counted between two and nine times. At one end the junction does not follow the germline gene, possibly because of a read error. This rearrangement joins TRBV6-6 to TRBJ1-6; D is unclear. Germline CDR1 reads MNHNY; CDR2 reads SVGAGI (reference sequence). This CDR3 is built from 12 residues. DNA of the CDR3: TGTGCCAGCAGTACTGACAATAGCCCCCTCTTATTT. Protein product: CASSTDNSPLLF.

This clone was seen a handful of times. V is TRBV19 and J is TRBJ2-1; a possible D gene is TRBD1 (6 bases). The V end was cut by 7 bases, the J end by 4 bases, with 17 bases between. This CDR3 contains 15 residues. Germline V CDR1 and CDR2: LNHDA, SQIVND (reference sequence). CDR3 region: CASTQGLPPYNEQFF. The DNA of the CDR3 is TGTGCCAGTACCCAGGGGCTCCCCCCTTACAATGAGCAGTTCTTC.

The chain recombines TRBV9 with TRBJ2-3; tentatively, D is TRBD1 (5 bases). Germline CDR1 reads SGDLS; CDR2 reads YYNGEE. The CDR3 contains 15 residues. V was shortened by 0 bases and J by 4 bases, with 12 bases between the two germline ends. The CDR3 coding sequence is TGTGCCAGCAGCGTAGAGGGGTTCAGCCCAGATACGCAGTATTTT. Translation gives CASSVEGFSPDTQYF. Complete variable domain (other parts from reference TRBV9 and TRBJ2-3): DSGVTQTPKHLITATGQRVTLRCSPRSGDLSVYWYQQSLDQGLQFLIQYYNGEERAKGNILERFSAQQFPDLHSELNLSSLELGDSALYFCASSVEGFSPDTQYFGPGTRLTVL.

This clone has only a few counts. Germline is not matched at one junction end, which may reflect a read error. The chain recombines TRBV18 with TRBJ2-7; D tentatively reads TRBD1 or TRBD2 (6 bases each). The CDR3 runs 16 residues. CDR1 is KGHSH, CDR2 LQKENI, per germline. The CDR3 DNA reads as TGTGCCAGCTCACCTTCCTCCGGGGGCCCTTCCTCCGAGCAGTACTTC. Amino acid sequence: CASSPSSGGPSSEQYF.